Following are 9 T cell receptor beta chains from one sample sequenced in a study of T cell responses to AZD1222 COVID-19 vaccine. Some clones are missing from TCRdb's copy, which holds only in-frame ones; the method was immunoSEQ multiplex PCR. This sample has around 100,000 clones, with roughly nine tenths found just once. Sequencing used peripheral blood, obtained on day 0 of AZD1222 vaccination. Every receptor here comes from an adult in good health.

V is TRBV7-3 and J is TRBJ2-7, with D perhaps TRBD1 (6 bases). The CDR3 is 12 residues long. The V end lost 5 bases, the J end lost 7 bases, and 12 bases lay between the germline ends. The germline CDR1 and CDR2 sequences are SGHTA and FQGTGA. The CDR3 sequence is CASSQTGLEQYF. CDR3 bases: TGTGCCAGCAGCCAAACAGGGCTGGAGCAGTACTTC.

The V gene is TRBV20-1, the J gene TRBJ1-3; no clear D. V was shortened by 3 bases and J by 4 bases, with 16 bases between the two germline ends. In germline, CDR1 is DFQATT, CDR2 SNEGSKA (reference sequence). The CDR3 is 15 amino acids. CDR3 DNA: TGCAGTGCTAGTTTCGGTCTGGCGGGAGGAAACACCATATATTTT. Amino acids: CSASFGLAGGNTIYF.

The chain couples TRBV10-3 to TRBJ1-2, with D possibly TRBD1 on 5 matching bases. V was clipped by 0 bases and J by 5 bases, with 10 bases between them. Germline V lookup: CDR1 ENHRY, CDR2 SYGVKD. The CDR3 is 14 residues long. The CDR3 DNA reads as TGTGCCATCAGTGAGTCCACGGGGGGTTATGGCTACACCTTC. This codes for CAISESTGGYGYTF.

This clone has a single count. The rearrangement joins TRBV13 to TRBJ1-1; tentatively, D is TRBD1 (6 bases). The CDR3 sequence is 15 residues long. Looked up from germline, CDR1 is PRHDT and CDR2 is FYEKMQ (reference sequence). Trimming pared 2 bases from V and 4 bases from J, leaving 14 bases between. This CDR3 reads CASSLLAGATTEAFF. CDR3 nucleotides: TGTGCCAGCAGCTTACTTGCAGGGGCGACCACTGAAGCTTTCTTT.

This chain uses TRBV2 with TRBJ2-3; possibly TRBD2 for D (5 bases). Per the germline V gene, CDR1 is SNHLY and CDR2 is FYNNEI. Deletions cut 6 bases from V and 2 bases from J, with 15 bases between. This CDR3 region has 15 residues. The CDR3 here is CASRRLLGVTDTQYF. The CDR3 DNA reads as TGTGCCAGCAGGCGACTATTAGGAGTCACAGATACGCAGTATTTT.

The chain has TRBV2 and TRBJ1-4; D gene unclear. Trimming stripped 8 bases from V and 4 bases from J, with 14 bases between. The CDR3 totals 14 residues. The germline V gene has CDR1 SNHLY and CDR2 FYNNEI. This chain's CDR3 is CASCSGPNNEKLFF. CDR3 sequence (DNA): TGTGCCAGCTGTAGTGGACCAAATAATGAAAAACTGTTTTTT. Full variable domain (remainder filled in from reference TRBV2 and TRBJ1-4): EPEVTQTPSHQVTQMGQEVILRCVPISNHLYFYWYRQILGQKVEFLVSFYNNEISEKSEIFDDQFSVERPDGSNFTLKIRSTKLEDSAMYFCASCSGPNNEKLFFGSGTQLSVL.

The chain joins TRBV7-3 to TRBJ2-7, with 12 bases lining up with TRBD2. Looked up from germline, CDR1 is SGHTA and CDR2 is FQGTGA. The J segment lost 4 bases and the V segment lost 2 bases, leaving 6 bases of the junction unmatched. The CDR3 consists of 16 residues. The DNA of the CDR3 is TGTGCCAGCAGCTTACTGGTACTAGCGGGAGGATACGAGCAGTACTTC. It codes for CASSLLVLAGGYEQYF.

This clone was detected only once. The chain couples TRBV1 to TRBJ2-5; TRBD2, the D gene given by the table, was not confirmed from the DNA. TRBV1 constitutes a pseudogene. This CDR3 region has 17 residues. CDR3 sequence: CTSSPGLAGGIQETQYF. The CDR3 coding sequence is TGCACCAGCAGCCCAGGACTAGCGGGAGGGATCCAAGAGACCCAGTACTTC.

V gene TRBV4-1 combines with J gene TRBJ1-2; 8 positions agree with TRBD1. V lost 2 bases and J lost 5; bases outside the gene matches: 7. The CDR3 has 15 amino acids. From germline, CDR1 is MGHRA and CDR2 YSYEKL. CDR3: CASSQQPDRVYGYTF. In DNA form, the CDR3 reads TGCGCCAGCAGCCAACAACCGGACAGGGTATATGGCTACACCTTC.